This TCR beta chain was identified in a study of blood T cell repertoires in COVID-19. V was pared by 9 bases and J by 7 bases, with 12 bases of the junction left unmatched. The CDR3 covers 13 residues. Germline-derived CDR1 and CDR2 are MRHNA and SNTAGT. The protocol was immunoSEQ multiplex PCR, while the TCRdb copy is restricted to in-frame clones and leaves out a portion. The table shows tens of thousands of clones, with more than 75% occurring only once. The specimen was peripheral blood. The chain combines TRBV6-4 with TRBJ2-7; 7 bases align to TRBD1. This TCR was sampled from a human donor in a cohort sampled during active COVID-19. CDR3 sequence reads: CARARDSLYEQYF. The CDR3 bases are TGTGCCAGAGCCCGGGACAGCCTCTATGAGCAGTACTTC.